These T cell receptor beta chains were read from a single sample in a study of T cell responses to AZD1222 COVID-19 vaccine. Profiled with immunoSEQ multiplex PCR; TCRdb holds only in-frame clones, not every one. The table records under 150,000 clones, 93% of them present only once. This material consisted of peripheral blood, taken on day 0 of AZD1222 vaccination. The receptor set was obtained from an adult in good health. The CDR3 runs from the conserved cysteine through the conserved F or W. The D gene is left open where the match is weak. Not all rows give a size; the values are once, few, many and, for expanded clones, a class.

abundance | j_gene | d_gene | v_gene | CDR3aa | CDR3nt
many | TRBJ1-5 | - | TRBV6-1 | CASSEVGAINQPQHF | TGTGCCAGCAGTGAAGTAGGAGCGATCAATCAGCCCCAGCATTTT
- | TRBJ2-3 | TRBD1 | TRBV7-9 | CASSLGQGAGDTQYF | TGTGCCAGCAGCTTAGGACAGGGGGCAGGAGATACGCAGTATTTT
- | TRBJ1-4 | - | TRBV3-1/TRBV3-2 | CASSRQGVEKLFF | TGTGCCAGCAGCCGGCAGGGTGTGGAAAAACTGTTTTTT
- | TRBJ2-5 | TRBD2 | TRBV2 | CASSSGTSVTQYF | TGTGCCAGCAGCTCCGGGACTAGCGTGACCCAGTACTTC
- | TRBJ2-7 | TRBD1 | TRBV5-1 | CASSLGTGKYEQYF | TGCGCCAGCAGCCTTGGGACAGGAAAGTACGAGCAGTACTTC
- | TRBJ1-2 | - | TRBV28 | CASSLSYGYTF | TGTGCCAGCAGTCTCTCGTATGGCTACACCTTC
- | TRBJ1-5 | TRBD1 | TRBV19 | CASSAYGTESNQPQHF | TGTGCCAGTAGTGCCTATGGGACAGAGAGCAATCAGCCCCAGCATTTT
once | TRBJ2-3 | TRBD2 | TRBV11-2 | CASSPILAGVTDTQYF | TGTGCCAGCAGCCCAATACTAGCGGGAGTTACAGATACGCAGTATTTT
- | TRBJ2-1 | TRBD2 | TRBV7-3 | CASSPLTSTSSYNEQFF | TGTGCCAGCAGCCCCCTGACTAGCACGAGCTCCTACAATGAGCAGTTCTTC
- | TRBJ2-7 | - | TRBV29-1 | CSATGSYSYEQYF | TGCAGCGCAACAGGGTCTTACTCCTACGAGCAGTACTTC